This T cell receptor (beta chain) was observed in a study of early T cells in non-severe SARS-CoV-2 infection. Study context: Sequencing of unsorted whole blood was done on bulk RNA, leaving chains unpaired. Overall study findings and caveats: VDJdb matching skewed toward anti-spike CD8 responses, missing private and CD4 specificities.

Tagging with unique molecular identifiers was applied to individual cDNA molecules. In TCRdb, the 5' RACE reads were re-called with MiXCR into one record per CDR3 protein. The table shows some 50,000 distinct CDR3 sequences, with around 4% occurring only once. CDR1 and CDR2 from the germline V gene are MRHNA and SNTAGT. The CDR3 has 14 amino acids. The J segment lost 2 bases and the V segment lost 5 bases, leaving 5 bases of the junction unmatched. The table lists this clonotype with many counts. Its antigen is as yet unknown. The V and J genes are TRBV6-4 and TRBJ1-1; 7 bases match TRBD1. The clonotype was recovered from an adult who was a healthcare worker with PCR-confirmed SARS-CoV-2 infection or an uninfected control (not recorded which). Sequencing was carried out using whole blood. The CDR3 DNA sequence: TGTGCCAGCAGTCCTCAGGGGGGTAACACTGAAGCTTTCTTT. Translated, it gives CASSPQGGNTEAFF.